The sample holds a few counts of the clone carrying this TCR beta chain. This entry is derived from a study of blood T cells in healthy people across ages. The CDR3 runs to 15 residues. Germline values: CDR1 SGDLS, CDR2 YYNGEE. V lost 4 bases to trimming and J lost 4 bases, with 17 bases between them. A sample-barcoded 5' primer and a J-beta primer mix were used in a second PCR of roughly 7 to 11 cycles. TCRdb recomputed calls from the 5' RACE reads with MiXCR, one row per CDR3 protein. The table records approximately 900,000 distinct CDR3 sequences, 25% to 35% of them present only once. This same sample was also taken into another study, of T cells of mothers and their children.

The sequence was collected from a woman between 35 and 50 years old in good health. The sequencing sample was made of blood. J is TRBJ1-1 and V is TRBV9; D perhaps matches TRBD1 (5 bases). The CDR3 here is CASSLNGGGITEAFF. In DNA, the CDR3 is TGTGCCAGCAGCCTAAACGGCGGGGGGATCACTGAAGCTTTCTTT.